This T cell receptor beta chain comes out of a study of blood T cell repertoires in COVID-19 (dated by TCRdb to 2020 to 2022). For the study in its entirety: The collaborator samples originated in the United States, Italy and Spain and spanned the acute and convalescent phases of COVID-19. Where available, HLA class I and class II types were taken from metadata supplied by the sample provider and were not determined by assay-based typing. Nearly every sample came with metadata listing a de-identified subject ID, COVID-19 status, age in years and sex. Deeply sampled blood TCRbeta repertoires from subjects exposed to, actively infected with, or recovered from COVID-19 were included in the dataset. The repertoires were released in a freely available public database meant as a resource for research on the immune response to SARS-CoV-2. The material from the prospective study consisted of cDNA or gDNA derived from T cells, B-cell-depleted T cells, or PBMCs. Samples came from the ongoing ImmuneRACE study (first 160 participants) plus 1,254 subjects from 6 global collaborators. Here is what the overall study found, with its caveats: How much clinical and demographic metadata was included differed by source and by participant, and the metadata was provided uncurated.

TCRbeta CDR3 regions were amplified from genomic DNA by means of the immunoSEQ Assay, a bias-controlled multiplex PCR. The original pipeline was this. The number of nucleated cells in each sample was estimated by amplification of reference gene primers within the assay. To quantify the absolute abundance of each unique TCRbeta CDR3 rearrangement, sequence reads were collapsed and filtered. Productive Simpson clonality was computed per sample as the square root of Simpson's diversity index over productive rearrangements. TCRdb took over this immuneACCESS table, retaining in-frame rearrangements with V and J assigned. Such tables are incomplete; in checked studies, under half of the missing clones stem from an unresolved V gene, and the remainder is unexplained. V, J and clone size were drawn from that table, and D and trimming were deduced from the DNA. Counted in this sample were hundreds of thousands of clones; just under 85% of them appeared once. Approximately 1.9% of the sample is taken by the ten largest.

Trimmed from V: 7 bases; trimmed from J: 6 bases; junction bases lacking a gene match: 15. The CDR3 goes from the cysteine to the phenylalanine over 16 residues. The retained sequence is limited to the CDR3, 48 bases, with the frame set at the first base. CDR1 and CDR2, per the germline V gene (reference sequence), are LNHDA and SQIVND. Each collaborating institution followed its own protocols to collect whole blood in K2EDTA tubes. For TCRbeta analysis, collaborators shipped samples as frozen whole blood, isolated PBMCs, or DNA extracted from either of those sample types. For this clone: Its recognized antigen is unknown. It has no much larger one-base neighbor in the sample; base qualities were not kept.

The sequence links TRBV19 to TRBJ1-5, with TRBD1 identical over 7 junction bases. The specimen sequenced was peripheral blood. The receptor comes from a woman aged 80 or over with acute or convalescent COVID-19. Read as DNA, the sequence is TGTGCCAGTACCCACGGAGGGGGCATTGTTAGTCAGCCCCAGCATTTT. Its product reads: CASTHGGGIVSQPQHF.